This TCR beta chain came from a study of cytomegalovirus exposure and HLA in healthy donors. General observations from the study: Among TCR beta chains, those listed as cytomegalovirus-associated numbered about 160. Reports described diagnosis of cytomegalovirus status by the classifier as highly specific and sensitive.

The PCR employed 60 Vbeta primers together with 13 Jbeta primers. This table comes from immunoSEQ multiplex PCR, and its TCRdb copy is limited to in-frame clones, with some not included. The profile shows approximately 100,000 clones, about 80% of them singletons. On this clone itself: Its antigen is as yet unknown.

CDR3 length: 15 amino acids. The germline V and J ends were trimmed by 3 bases and 6 bases, with 17 bases remaining between them. The germline gives CDR1 SGHDN, CDR2 FVKESK. The chain uses TRBV14 and TRBJ1-2; a possible D gene is TRBD1 (6 bases). The sample consisted of PBMCs. The TCR originated in a man between 40 and 49 years old in good health and CMV-seronegative. CDR3 sequence: CASSQRATGSDGYTF. The CDR3, as DNA: TGTGCCAGCAGCCAGCGGGCGACAGGCTCCGATGGCTACACCTTC.